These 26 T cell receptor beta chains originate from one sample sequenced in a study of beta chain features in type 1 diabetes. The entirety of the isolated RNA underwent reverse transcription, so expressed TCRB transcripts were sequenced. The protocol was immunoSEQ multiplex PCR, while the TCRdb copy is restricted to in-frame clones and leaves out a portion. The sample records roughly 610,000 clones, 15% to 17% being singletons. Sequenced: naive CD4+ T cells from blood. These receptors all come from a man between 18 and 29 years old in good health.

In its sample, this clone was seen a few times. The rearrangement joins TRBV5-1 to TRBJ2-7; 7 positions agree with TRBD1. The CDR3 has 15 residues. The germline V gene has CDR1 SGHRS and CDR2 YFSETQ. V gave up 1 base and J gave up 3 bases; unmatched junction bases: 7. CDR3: CASSLRTGARYEQYF. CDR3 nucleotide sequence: TGCGCCAGCAGCTTGCGTACAGGGGCGCGCTACGAGCAGTACTTC.

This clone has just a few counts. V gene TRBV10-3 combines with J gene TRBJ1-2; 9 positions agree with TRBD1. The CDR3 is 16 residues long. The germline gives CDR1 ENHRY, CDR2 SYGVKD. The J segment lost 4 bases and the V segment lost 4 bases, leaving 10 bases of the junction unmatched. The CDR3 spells CAISGYRDRVGYGYTF. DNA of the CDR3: TGTGCCATCAGTGGATACCGGGACAGGGTAGGCTATGGCTACACCTTC.

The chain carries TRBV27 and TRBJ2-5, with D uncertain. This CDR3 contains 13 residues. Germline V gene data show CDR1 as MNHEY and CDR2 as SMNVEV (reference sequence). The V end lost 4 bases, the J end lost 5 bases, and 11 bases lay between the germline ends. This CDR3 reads CASSYTFGETQYF. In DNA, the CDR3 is TGTGCCAGCAGTTATACCTTCGGGGAGACCCAGTACTTC.

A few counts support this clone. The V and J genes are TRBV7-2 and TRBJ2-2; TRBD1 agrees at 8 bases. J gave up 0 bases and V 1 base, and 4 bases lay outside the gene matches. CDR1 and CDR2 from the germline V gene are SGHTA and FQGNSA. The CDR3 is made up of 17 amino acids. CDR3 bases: TGTGCCAGCAGCTTAGGACAGGGGAGTTCGAACACCGGGGAGCTGTTTTTT. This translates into CASSLGQGSSNTGELFF.

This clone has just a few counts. For the CDR3, the DNA is TGTGCCAGCAGCTTATCTGGGGGGACGAACACCGGGGAGCTGTTTTTT. Translation: CASSLSGGTNTGELFF. V gene TRBV7-6 combines with J gene TRBJ2-2; possible D gene TRBD2, 6 bases. This CDR3 is 16 amino acids long. Per germline, CDR1 SGHVS and CDR2 FNYEAQ. Trimming took 2 bases from V and 0 from J, leaving 10 bases between them.

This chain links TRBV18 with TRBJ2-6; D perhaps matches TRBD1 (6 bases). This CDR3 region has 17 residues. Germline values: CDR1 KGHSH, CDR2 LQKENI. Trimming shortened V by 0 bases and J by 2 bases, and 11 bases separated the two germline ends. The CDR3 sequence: CASSPPGRDTGANVLTF. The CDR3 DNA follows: TGTGCCAGCTCACCACCGGGCAGGGACACTGGGGCCAACGTCCTGACTTTC.

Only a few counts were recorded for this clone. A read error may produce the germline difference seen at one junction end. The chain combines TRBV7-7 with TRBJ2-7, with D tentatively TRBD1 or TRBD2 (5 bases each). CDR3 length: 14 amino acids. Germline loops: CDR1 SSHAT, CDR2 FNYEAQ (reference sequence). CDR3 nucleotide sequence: TGTGCTAGCAGCCCGCACGGGGCGTCCTACGAGCAGTACTTC. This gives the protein CASSPHGASYEQYF.

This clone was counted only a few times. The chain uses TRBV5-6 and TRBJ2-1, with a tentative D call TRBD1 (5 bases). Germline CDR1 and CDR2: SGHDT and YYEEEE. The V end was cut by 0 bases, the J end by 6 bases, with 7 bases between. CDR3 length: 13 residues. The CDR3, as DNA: TGTGCCAGCAGCTTGGCAGGGCGCAATGAGCAGTTCTTC. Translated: CASSLAGRNEQFF.

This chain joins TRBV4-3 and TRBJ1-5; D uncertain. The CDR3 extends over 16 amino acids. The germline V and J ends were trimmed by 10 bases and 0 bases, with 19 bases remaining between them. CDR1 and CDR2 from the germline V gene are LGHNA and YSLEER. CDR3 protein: CATPSDGVYSNQPQHF. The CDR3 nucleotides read TGCGCCACCCCTTCCGACGGGGTCTATAGCAATCAGCCCCAGCATTTT.

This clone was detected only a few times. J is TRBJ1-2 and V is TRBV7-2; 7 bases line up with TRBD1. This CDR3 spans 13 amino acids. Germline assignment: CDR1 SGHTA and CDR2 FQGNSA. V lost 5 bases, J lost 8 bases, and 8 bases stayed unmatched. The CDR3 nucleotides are TGTGCCAGCAGCCCGGGACAGCCGGGGGGCTACACCTTC. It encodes CASSPGQPGGYTF.

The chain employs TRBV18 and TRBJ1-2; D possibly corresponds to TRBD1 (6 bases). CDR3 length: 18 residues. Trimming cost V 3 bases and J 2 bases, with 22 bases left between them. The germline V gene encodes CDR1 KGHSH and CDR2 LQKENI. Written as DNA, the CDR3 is TGTGCCAGCTCACCTTTACCCGGACAGACTTATTTCAACTATGGCTACACCTTC. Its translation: CASSPLPGQTYFNYGYTF.

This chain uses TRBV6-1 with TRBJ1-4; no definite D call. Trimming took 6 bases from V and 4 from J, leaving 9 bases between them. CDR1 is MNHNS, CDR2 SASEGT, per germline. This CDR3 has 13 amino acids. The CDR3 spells CASRTVINEKLFF. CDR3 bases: TGTGCCAGCAGGACGGTCATTAATGAAAAACTGTTTTTT.

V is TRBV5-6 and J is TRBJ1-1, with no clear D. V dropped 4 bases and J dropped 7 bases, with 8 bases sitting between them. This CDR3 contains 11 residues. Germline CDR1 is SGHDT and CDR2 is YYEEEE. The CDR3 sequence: CASSRQREAFF. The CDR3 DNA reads TGTGCCAGCAGCCGACAACGTGAAGCTTTCTTT.

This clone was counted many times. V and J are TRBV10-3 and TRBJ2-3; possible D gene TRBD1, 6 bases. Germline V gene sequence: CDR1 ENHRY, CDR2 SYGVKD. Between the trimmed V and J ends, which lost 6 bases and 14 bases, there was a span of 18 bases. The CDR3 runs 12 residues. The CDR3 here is CAISPRLDSRYF. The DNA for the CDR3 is TGTGCCATCAGCCCGAGGTTGGACAGTCGGTATTTT.

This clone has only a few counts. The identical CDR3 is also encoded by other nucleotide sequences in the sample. The CDR3 spells CASSSRLAGRTDTQYF. CDR3 nucleotides: TGTGCCAGCAGCTCCCGACTAGCGGGGAGGACAGATACGCAGTATTTT. The genes are TRBV7-2 and TRBJ2-3; 11 bases fit TRBD2. The germline V gene encodes CDR1 SGHTA and CDR2 FQGNSA. J gave up 3 bases and V 4 bases, and 6 bases lay outside the gene matches. The CDR3 runs 16 residues.

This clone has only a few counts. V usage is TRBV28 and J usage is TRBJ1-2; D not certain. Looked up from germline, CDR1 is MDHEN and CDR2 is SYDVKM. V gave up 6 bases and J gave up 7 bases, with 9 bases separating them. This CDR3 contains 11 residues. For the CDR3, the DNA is TGTGCCAGCAGAGTCGGTGGTGGCTACACCTTC. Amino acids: CASRVGGGYTF.

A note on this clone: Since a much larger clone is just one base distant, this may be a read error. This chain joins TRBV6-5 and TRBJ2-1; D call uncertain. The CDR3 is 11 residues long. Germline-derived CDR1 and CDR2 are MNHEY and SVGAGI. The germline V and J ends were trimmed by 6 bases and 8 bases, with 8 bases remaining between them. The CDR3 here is CASSQNYEQFF. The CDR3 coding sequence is TGTGCCAGCAGCCAAAACTATGAGCAGTTCTTC.

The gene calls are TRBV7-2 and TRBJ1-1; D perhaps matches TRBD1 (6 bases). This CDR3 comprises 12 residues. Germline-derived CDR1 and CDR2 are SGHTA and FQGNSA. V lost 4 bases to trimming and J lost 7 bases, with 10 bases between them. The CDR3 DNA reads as TGTGCCAGCAGCTCACAGGGTTATGAAGCTTTCTTT. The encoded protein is CASSSQGYEAFF.

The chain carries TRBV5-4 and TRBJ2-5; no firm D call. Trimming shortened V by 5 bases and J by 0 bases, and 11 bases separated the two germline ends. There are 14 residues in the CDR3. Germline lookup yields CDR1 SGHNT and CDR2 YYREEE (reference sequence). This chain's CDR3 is CASRLLRNQETQYF. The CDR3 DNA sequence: TGTGCCAGCAGATTGCTGAGGAACCAAGAGACCCAGTACTTC.

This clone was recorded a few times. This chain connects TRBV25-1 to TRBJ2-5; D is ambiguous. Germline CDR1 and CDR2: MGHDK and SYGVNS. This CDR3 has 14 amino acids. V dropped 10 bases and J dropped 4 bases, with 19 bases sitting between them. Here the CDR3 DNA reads TGTGCCACCATGACCGGGCCCACGCGAGAGACCCAGTACTTC. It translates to CATMTGPTRETQYF. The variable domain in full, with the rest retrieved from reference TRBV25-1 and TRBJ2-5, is EADIYQTPRYLVIGTGKKITLECSQTMGHDKMYWYQQDPGMELHLIHYSYGVNSTEKGDLSSESTVSRIRTEHFPLTLESARPSHTSQYLCATMTGPTRETQYFGPGTRLLVL.

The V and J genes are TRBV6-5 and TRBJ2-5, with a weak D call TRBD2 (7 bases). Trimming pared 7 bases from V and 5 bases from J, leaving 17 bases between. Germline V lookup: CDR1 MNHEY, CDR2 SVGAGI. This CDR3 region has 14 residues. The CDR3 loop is CASTPRGGGETQYF. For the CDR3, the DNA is TGTGCCAGCACCCCGAGGGGGGGCGGGGAGACCCAGTACTTC.

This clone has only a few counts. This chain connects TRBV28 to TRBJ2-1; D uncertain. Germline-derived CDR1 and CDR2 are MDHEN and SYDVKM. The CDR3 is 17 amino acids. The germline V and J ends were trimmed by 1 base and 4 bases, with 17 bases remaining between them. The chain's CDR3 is CASSLFQRFSRYNEQFF. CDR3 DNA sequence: TGTGCCAGCAGTTTATTTCAAAGGTTCAGCAGATACAATGAGCAGTTCTTC.

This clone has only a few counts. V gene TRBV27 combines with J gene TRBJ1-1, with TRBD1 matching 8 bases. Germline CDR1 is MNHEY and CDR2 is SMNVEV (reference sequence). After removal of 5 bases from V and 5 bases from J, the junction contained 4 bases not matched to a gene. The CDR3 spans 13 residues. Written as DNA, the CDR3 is TGTGCCAGCAGTGTGACAGGGGTTACTGAAGCTTTCTTT. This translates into CASSVTGVTEAFF.

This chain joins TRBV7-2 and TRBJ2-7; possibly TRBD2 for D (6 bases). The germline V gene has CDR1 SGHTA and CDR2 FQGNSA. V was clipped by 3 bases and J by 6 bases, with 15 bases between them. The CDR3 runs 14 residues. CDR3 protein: CASSFLAAWAEQYF. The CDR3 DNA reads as TGTGCCAGCAGCTTTTTAGCGGCATGGGCCGAGCAGTACTTC.

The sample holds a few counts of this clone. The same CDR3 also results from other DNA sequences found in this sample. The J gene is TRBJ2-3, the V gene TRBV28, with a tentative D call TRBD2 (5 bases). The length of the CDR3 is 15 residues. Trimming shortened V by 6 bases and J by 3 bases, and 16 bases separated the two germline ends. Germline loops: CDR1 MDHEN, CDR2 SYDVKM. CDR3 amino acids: CASSLAGVGTDTQYF. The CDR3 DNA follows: TGTGCCAGCAGCCTCGCCGGGGTTGGGACAGATACGCAGTATTTT. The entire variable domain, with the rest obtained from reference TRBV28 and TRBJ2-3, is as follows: DVKVTQSSRYLVKRTGEKVFLECVQDMDHENMFWYRQDPGLGLRLIYFSYDVKMKEKGDIPEGYSVSREKKERFSLILESASTNQTSMYLCASSLAGVGTDTQYFGPGTRLTVL.

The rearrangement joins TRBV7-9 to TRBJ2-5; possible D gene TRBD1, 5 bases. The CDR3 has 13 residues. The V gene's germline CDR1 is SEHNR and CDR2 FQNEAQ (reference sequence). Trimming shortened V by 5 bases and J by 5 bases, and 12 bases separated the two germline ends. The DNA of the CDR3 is TGTGCCAGCAGCCGGACAAGTCTGGAGACCCAGTACTTC. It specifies CASSRTSLETQYF.